This is a list of T cell receptor beta chains from one sample in a study of blood T cell repertoires in COVID-19. Libraries were prepared by immunoSEQ multiplex PCR; TCRdb keeps only in-frame clonotypes and omits some of them. The table has 85,000 to 95,000 clones, 87% seen once. The material sequenced was peripheral blood. Receptors were obtained from a human donor with acute or convalescent COVID-19. The donor label of this sample is uncertain. CDR3s include the opening cysteine and the closing phenylalanine or tryptophan. The order of the fields is V gene, J gene, CDR3 protein.

>TRBV27|TRBJ1-5
CASSHRQGQPQHF
>TRBV9|TRBJ2-3
CASSVDSSGATDTQYF
>TRBV5-1|TRBJ2-2
CASSVQGNTGELFF
>TRBV7-9|TRBJ1-1
CASSNNRGLTEAFF
>TRBV5-4|TRBJ2-3
CASSLAGSDTQYF
>TRBV6-5|TRBJ2-5
CASSYGGADRETQYF
>TRBV5-1|TRBJ1-1
CASSLGQGVAFF
>TRBV7-8|TRBJ1-5
CASSSNRGRAQPQHF
>TRBV27|TRBJ2-1
CASSSTSHEQFF
>TRBV30|TRBJ2-7
CAWSAGQGSYEQYF
>TRBV24-1|TRBJ2-7
CATRDTGQGIFLLYEQYF
>TRBV10-1|TRBJ2-3
CASSDGTGVTDTQYF
>TRBV11-3|TRBJ1-2
CASSAGRGGVSYGYTF
>TRBV4-3|TRBJ2-2
CASSLTGAFDTGELFF
>TRBV4-1|TRBJ1-4
CASSQAADFNEKLFF
>TRBV10-3|TRBJ2-7
CAISDRADEQYF
>TRBV30|TRBJ1-6
CAWGGQGGSSPLHF
>TRBV19|TRBJ2-1
CASHQFGLPNEQFF
>TRBV5-1|TRBJ2-1
CASSSDRGYDEQFF
>TRBV10-3|TRBJ1-2
CAINQGGGSYGYTF
>TRBV7-9|TRBJ1-6
CASSRGAGESNSPLHF
>TRBV11-2|TRBJ2-3
CASSPPSTDTQYF
>TRBV6-8|TRBJ2-2
CASRTRTTNTGELFF
>TRBV15|TRBJ2-7
CATSRDRTQQYF
>TRBV19|TRBJ1-1
CASRQGALSEAFF
>TRBV6-6|TRBJ2-1
CASRTHGTSGGNEQFF
>TRBV7-2|TRBJ2-3
CASSSGQGWTDTQYF
>TRBV10-3|TRBJ1-2
CAISEGQGSGYTF
>TRBV6-5|TRBJ2-7
CASTPGYEQYF
>TRBV3-1/TRBV3-2|TRBJ2-1
CASSRGHSYNEQFF
>TRBV10-3|TRBJ1-5
CAISESTDRVGWPQHF
>TRBV5-1|TRBJ1-1
CASSTSGTGGNTEAFF
>TRBV11-3|TRBJ1-4
CASSHRGRGEKLFF
>TRBV5-4|TRBJ2-3
CAIRQPSTDTQYF
>TRBV5-4|TRBJ1-4
CASSLDGQILFF
>TRBV9|TRBJ2-3
CASSVASGPGTSGGVRPTDTQYF
>TRBV6-1|TRBJ1-5
CASSAGQEARNQPQHF
>TRBV29-1|TRBJ2-5
CSVDLGRETQYF
>TRBV6-2/TRBV6-3|TRBJ2-5
CASSPVGRGVQETQYF
>TRBV19|TRBJ2-7
CASSLRTGTTSYEQYF
>TRBV11-1|TRBJ2-7
CASSSTRGGKVF
>TRBV5-6|TRBJ2-7
CASSPLAGGTYEQYF
>TRBV11-2|TRBJ2-7
CASSFMGEAEQYF
>TRBV5-4|TRBJ2-5
CASSFSGTQYF
>TRBV5-4|TRBJ2-5
CASAPGTSRETQYF